The 24 T cell receptor beta chains reported below all come from one sample, sequenced in a study of cytomegalovirus exposure and HLA in healthy donors. The PCR employed 60 Vbeta primers together with 13 Jbeta primers. Here immunoSEQ multiplex PCR was the method, and the copy in TCRdb shows in-frame clones only, minus some. The sample has 120,000 to 150,000 clones, 84% seen once. The material sequenced was PBMCs. The receptors derive from a boy between 2 and 10 years old in good health and CMV-seronegative.

The chain links TRBV4-1 to TRBJ1-5, with 9 positions matching TRBD1. The ends lost 4 bases at V and 3 bases at J; junction bases unmatched: 13. Germline V gene lookup returns CDR1 MGHRA and CDR2 YSYEKL. The CDR3 consists of 18 residues. CDR3 coding DNA: TGCGCCAGCAGCCTATTAACTCCCGGGACAGGGCCCAATCAGCCCCAGCATTTT. The encoded protein is CASSLLTPGTGPNQPQHF.

Worth noting for this clone: An end of the junction differs from the germline gene, which may be a read error. The rearrangement uses TRBV7-9 and TRBJ2-3, with TRBD2 matching over 8 bases. Germline V gives CDR1 SEHNR, CDR2 FQNEAQ (reference sequence). The CDR3 is made up of 16 amino acids. CDR3 sequence (DNA): TGTTCCAGCAGCTCCCAGCGGGGGTTCGGAACAGATACGCAGTATTTT. As protein: CSSSSQRGFGTDTQYF.

The chain carries TRBV19 and TRBJ1-4; 7 bases match TRBD1. V lost 5 bases, J lost 3 bases, and 6 bases stayed unmatched. The V gene's germline CDR1 is LNHDA and CDR2 SQIVND (reference sequence). The length of the CDR3 is 15 residues. In DNA, the CDR3 is TGTGCCAGTAGTCCCATCAGGGGGGCTAATGAAAAACTGTTTTTT. It translates to CASSPIRGANEKLFF.

The chain employs TRBV6-4 and TRBJ1-2; D possibly corresponds to TRBD1 (5 bases). In germline, CDR1 is MRHNA, CDR2 SNTAGT. This CDR3 region has 15 residues. With 5 bases removed from V and 4 bases from J, the gap between germline ends came to 17 bases. CDR3 sequence (DNA): TGTGCCAGCAGTCCCGGGGGAGTAGAAAGCTATGGCTACACCTTC. As protein: CASSPGGVESYGYTF.

The chain couples TRBV20-1 to TRBJ1-2; D gene ambiguous. V gave up 5 bases and J gave up 7 bases, with 11 bases separating them. CDR1 and CDR2 (germline): DFQATT, SNEGSKA (reference sequence). The CDR3 spans 11 residues. CDR3 sequence (DNA): TGCAGTGCTCCAGGCCCCCTTGGCTACACCTTC. Translated: CSAPGPLGYTF.

The gene calls are TRBV19 and TRBJ2-5; 9 bases align to TRBD2. Per the germline V gene, CDR1 is LNHDA and CDR2 is SQIVND (reference sequence). V shed 9 bases, J shed 1 base, and the junction held 6 bases outside the gene matches. CDR3 length: 14 amino acids. CDR3 nucleotide sequence: TGTGCCAGCGGCGGGGGGGAATTCCAAGAGACCCAGTACTTC. Its protein is CASGGGEFQETQYF.

The J gene is TRBJ2-5, the V gene TRBV29-1; D is perhaps TRBD1 (6 bases). This CDR3 is 12 amino acids long. Germline CDR1 reads SQVTM; CDR2 reads ANQGSEA. The germline V and J ends were trimmed by 4 bases and 6 bases, with 12 bases remaining between them. In DNA, the CDR3 is TGCAGCGTTGCCTCAGGGGTGAAGACCCAGTACTTC. Its translation is CSVASGVKTQYF.

The chain recombines TRBV30 with TRBJ2-3; D is perhaps TRBD2 (5 bases). Germline lookup yields CDR1 GTSNPN and CDR2 SVGIG (reference sequence). The CDR3 length is 12 residues. The V end was cut by 7 bases, the J end by 6 bases, with 14 bases between. The chain's CDR3 is CAYSRELDTQYF. The DNA of the CDR3 is TGTGCCTATAGTCGGGAACTTGATACGCAGTATTTT.

In DNA, the CDR3 is TGCGCCAGCAGTGAGTCGAGGCCCGGACAGGGGGATGAGCAGTACTTC. Amino acids: CASSESRPGQGDEQYF. This chain links TRBV10-1 with TRBJ2-7; 10 positions match TRBD1. Germline CDR1 WNHNN, CDR2 SYGVQD (reference sequence). This CDR3 region has 16 residues. Unmatched junction bases numbered 9, after V lost 0 bases and J lost 7 bases.

This clone occurred once. The rearrangement uses TRBV2 and TRBJ1-2; no clear D gene. Germline CDR1 and CDR2: SNHLY and FYNNEI. CDR3 length: 13 amino acids. V was cut by 4 bases and J by 1 base, with 7 bases left in between. The CDR3 region is CASSGQLNYGYTF. CDR3 sequence (DNA): TGTGCCAGCAGTGGACAACTTAACTATGGCTACACCTTC.

The chain carries TRBV4-1 and TRBJ1-3; TRBD1 is a possible D gene (6 bases). Trimming stripped 6 bases from V and 0 bases from J, with 24 bases between. CDR3 size: 19 residues. From germline, CDR1 is MGHRA and CDR2 YSYEKL. CDR3 protein: CASSLIWGPLKSSGNTIYF. The CDR3, as DNA: TGCGCCAGCAGTCTAATCTGGGGGCCGCTGAAAAGCTCTGGAAACACCATATATTTT.

CDR3 protein: CSAAGTRRNNEQFF. For the CDR3, the DNA is TGCAGCGCGGCCGGGACTAGGCGGAACAATGAGCAGTTCTTC. This chain links TRBV29-1 with TRBJ2-1; TRBD2 aligns across 8 bases. Losses at the gene ends were 7 bases for V and 5 bases for J; bases not matched to a gene: 10. Germline V lookup: CDR1 SQVTM, CDR2 ANQGSEA. CDR3 length: 14 residues.

The rearrangement joins TRBV29-1 to TRBJ1-1; 11 nucleotides match TRBD1. After removal of 5 bases from V and 0 bases from J, the junction contained 5 bases not matched to a gene. Germline assignment: CDR1 SQVTM and CDR2 ANQGSEA. The CDR3 spans 15 residues. CDR3 sequence: CSVSRTGGLNTEAFF. In DNA form, the CDR3 reads TGCAGCGTTTCGAGGACAGGGGGCCTGAACACTGAAGCTTTCTTT.

CDR3 DNA sequence: TGTGCCAGCAGCCAGGCTAGCGGGGGCTACAATGAGCAGTTCTTC. Amino acid sequence: CASSQASGGYNEQFF. J is TRBJ2-1 and V is TRBV4-2; 10 nucleotides agree with TRBD2. V dropped 3 bases and J dropped 3; count of bases not matched to a gene: 2. CDR3 size: 15 residues. Germline-derived CDR1 and CDR2 are LGHNA and YNFKEQ.

There are a few counts of this clone. The gene calls are TRBV19 and TRBJ1-1; 10 nucleotides align to TRBD1. Germline V gene sequence: CDR1 LNHDA, CDR2 SQIVND (reference sequence). V trimming: 7 bases; J trimming: 1 base; junction bases outside the gene matches: 3. The CDR3 is 14 residues long. CDR3 protein: CASTRQGANTEAFF. DNA for the CDR3: TGTGCCAGTACTCGACAGGGGGCGAACACTGAAGCTTTCTTT.

The chain joins TRBV5-4 to TRBJ2-5; D remains unclear. V dropped 0 bases and J dropped 2 bases, with 14 bases sitting between them. The CDR3 extends over 16 amino acids. The germline CDR1 and CDR2 sequences are SGHNT and YYREEE (reference sequence). As DNA, the CDR3 is TGTGCCAGCAGCTTGGGAGGAAACCGGCGGCAAGAGACCCAGTACTTC. This translates into CASSLGGNRRQETQYF.

The V gene is TRBV11-3, the J gene TRBJ2-5; 9 bases align to TRBD1. Trimming removed 5 bases from V and 1 base from J; junction bases left unmatched: 5. The CDR3 is 15 amino acids. The germline V gene has CDR1 SGHNT and CDR2 YENEEA. Here the CDR3 DNA reads TGTGCCAGCAGCGTCCGGGACAGGGTCCAAGAGACCCAGTACTTC. Its protein is CASSVRDRVQETQYF.

With respect to this clone: Other nucleotide sequences in the sample specify the same CDR3. The chain recombines TRBV15 with TRBJ2-5; 11 bases agree with TRBD1. V shed 4 bases and J 5 bases; nucleotides not matched to a gene: 9. CDR3 size: 16 residues. Looked up from germline, CDR1 is LNHNV and CDR2 is YYDKDF (reference sequence). The CDR3 DNA reads as TGTGCCACCAGCAAGGGGGACAGGGGGACTGGCGAGACCCAGTACTTC. This codes for CATSKGDRGTGETQYF.

V and J are TRBV2 and TRBJ2-1; 8 bases are shared with TRBD1. This CDR3 has 15 residues. The trim removed 6 bases at V and 0 bases at J, leaving 4 bases unmatched. The germline CDR1 and CDR2 sequences are SNHLY and FYNNEI. CDR3 nucleotide sequence: TGTGCCAGCAGGCCGACAGGGGACTCCTACAATGAGCAGTTCTTC. Protein sequence: CASRPTGDSYNEQFF.

V and J are TRBV28 and TRBJ1-4; TRBD1 aligns across 7 bases. Germline trimming cut 4 bases from V and 5 bases from J; bases unmatched to any gene: 4. The CDR3 has 14 residues. Germline V gene sequence: CDR1 MDHEN, CDR2 SYDVKM. The chain's CDR3 is CASSSPGQNEKLFF. CDR3 coding DNA: TGTGCCAGCAGTTCCCCGGGACAGAATGAAAAACTGTTTTTT.

The chain combines TRBV11-3 with TRBJ2-7, with 7 bases lining up with TRBD1. The CDR3 runs 13 residues. Per the germline V gene, CDR1 is SGHNT and CDR2 is YENEEA. Losses at the gene ends were 5 bases for V and 7 bases for J; bases not matched to a gene: 8. The DNA of the CDR3 is TGTGCCAGCAGCCGACAGGGATCGGGGGAGCAGTACTTC. Translating it yields CASSRQGSGEQYF.

The chain links TRBV5-6 to TRBJ1-2; the D is unclear. Trimming took off 1 base at V and 3 bases at J, with 10 bases between the two ends. Germline loops: CDR1 SGHDT, CDR2 YYEEEE. The CDR3 consists of 14 residues. CDR3 sequence: CASSLRSLDYGYTF. The CDR3, as DNA: TGTGCCAGCAGCTTGAGGAGTTTGGACTATGGCTACACCTTC.

The chain couples TRBV10-3 to TRBJ1-3; TRBD1 aligns across 7 bases. Germline lookup yields CDR1 ENHRY and CDR2 SYGVKD. Trimming at V came to 6 bases and at J to 0 bases, leaving 2 bases not matched to a gene. The CDR3 is made up of 14 amino acids. CDR3 sequence reads: CAISGTVSGNTIYF. The CDR3 nucleotides are TGTGCCATCAGCGGGACAGTCTCTGGAAACACCATATATTTT.

The chain links TRBV7-6 to TRBJ1-2, with 10 bases identical to TRBD1. The CDR3 covers 13 residues. After removal of 3 bases from V and 8 bases from J, the junction contained 3 bases not matched to a gene. Looked up from germline, CDR1 is SGHVS and CDR2 is FNYEAQ. CDR3 sequence reads: CASSLTGGNGYTF. The CDR3 nucleotides are TGTGCCAGCAGCTTGACAGGGGGCAACGGCTACACCTTC. Supplemented by reference TRBV7-6 and TRBJ1-2, the full variable domain reads GAGVSQSPRYKVTKRGQDVALRCDPISGHVSLYWYRQALGQGPEFLTYFNYEAQQDKSGLPNDRFSAERPEGSISTLTIQRTEQRDSAMYRCASSLTGGNGYTFGSGTRLTVV.